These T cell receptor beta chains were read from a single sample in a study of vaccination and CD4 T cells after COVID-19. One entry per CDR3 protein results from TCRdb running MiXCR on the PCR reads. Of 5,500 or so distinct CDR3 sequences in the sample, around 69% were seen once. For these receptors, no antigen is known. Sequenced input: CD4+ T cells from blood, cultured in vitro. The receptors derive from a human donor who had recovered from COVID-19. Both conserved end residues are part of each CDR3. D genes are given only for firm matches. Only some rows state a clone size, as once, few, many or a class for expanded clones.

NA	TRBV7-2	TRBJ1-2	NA	CASSLNSPRRYTF	TGTGCCAGCAGCCTCAACAGCCCACGTCGCTACACCTTC
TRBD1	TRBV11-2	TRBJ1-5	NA	CASSSDRGGQPQHF	TGTGCCAGCAGCTCTGACAGGGGTGGACAGCCCCAGCATTTT
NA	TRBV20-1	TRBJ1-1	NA	CSARDLEGTNGAFF	TGCAGTGCTAGAGACTTAGAGGGGACCAACGGAGCTTTCTTT
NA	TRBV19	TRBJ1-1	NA	CASSIGRGGIRTEAFF	TGTGCCAGTAGTATCGGAAGGGGAGGGATTCGCACTGAAGCTTTCTTT
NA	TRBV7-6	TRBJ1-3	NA	CASSQQGNTIYF	TGTGCCAGCAGCCAACAAGGAAACACCATATATTTT
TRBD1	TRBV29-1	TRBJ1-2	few	CSVGTGPNYGYTF	TGCAGCGTGGGGACAGGGCCTAACTATGGCTACACCTTC
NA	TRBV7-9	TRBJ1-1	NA	CASSLQTDEAFF	TGTGCCAGCAGCCTCCAGACTGATGAAGCTTTCTTT
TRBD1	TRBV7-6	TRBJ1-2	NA	CASSLVPGQGNYGYTF	TGTGCCAGCAGCCTCGTCCCGGGACAGGGAAACTATGGCTACACCTTC
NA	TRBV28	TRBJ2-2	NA	CASIAGTANTGELFF	TGTGCCAGCATTGCCGGGACGGCGAACACCGGGGAGCTGTTTTTT
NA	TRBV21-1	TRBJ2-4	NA	CASSKGREGDKNIQYF	TGTGCCAGCAGCAAAGGGAGGGAGGGCGACAAAAACATTCAGTACTTC
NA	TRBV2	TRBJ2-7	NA	CASSGVRGYEQYF	TGTGCCAGCAGTGGGGTCAGGGGCTACGAGCAGTACTTC
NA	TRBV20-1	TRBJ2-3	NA	CSASDGVGYTDTQYF	TGCAGTGCTAGTGATGGAGTAGGGTACACAGATACGCAGTATTTT
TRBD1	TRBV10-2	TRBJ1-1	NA	CASRRGTGGDTEAFF	TGCGCCAGCAGGAGAGGGACAGGGGGCGACACTGAAGCTTTCTTT
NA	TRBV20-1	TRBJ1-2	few	CSARVAANGYTF	TGCAGTGCTAGAGTGGCGGCAAACGGCTACACCTTC
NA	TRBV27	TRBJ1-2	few	CASRGAGNGGEGYTF	TGTGCCAGCAGGGGGGCTGGAAATGGGGGCGAGGGCTACACCTTC
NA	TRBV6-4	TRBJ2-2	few	CASRPTGNTGELFF	TGTGCCAGCAGACCAACAGGGAACACCGGGGAGCTGTTTTTT
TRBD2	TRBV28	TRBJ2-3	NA	CASSAGGSDTQYF	TGTGCCAGTTCTGCGGGAGGGTCAGATACGCAGTATTTT
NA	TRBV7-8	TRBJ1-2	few	CASSLERNYGYTF	TGTGCCAGCAGCTTAGAGCGGAACTATGGCTACACCTTC
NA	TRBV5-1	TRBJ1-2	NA	CASSLVTAGTKGYGYTF	TGCGCCAGCAGCTTGGTCACCGCCGGGACCAAGGGCTATGGCTACACCTTC
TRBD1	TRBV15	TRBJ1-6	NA	CATSKDRGRSYNSPLHF	TGTGCCACCAGCAAAGACAGGGGGCGATCCTATAATTCACCCCTCCACTTT
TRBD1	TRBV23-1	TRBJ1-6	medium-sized	CASGGPTGHNSPLHF	TGCGCCAGCGGGGGCCCGACAGGGCATAATTCACCCCTCCACTTT
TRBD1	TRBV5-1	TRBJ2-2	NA	CASKDTGTANTGELFF	TGCGCCAGCAAAGATACCGGGACAGCGAACACCGGGGAGCTGTTTTTT
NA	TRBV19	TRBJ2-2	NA	CASRGVAVAGELFF	TGTGCCAGTAGAGGGGTAGCGGTGGCCGGGGAGCTGTTTTTT
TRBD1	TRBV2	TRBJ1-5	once	CASNGQGNQPQHF	TGTGCCAGCAATGGACAGGGCAATCAGCCCCAGCATTTT
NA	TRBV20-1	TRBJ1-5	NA	CSARGSSSNQPQHF	TGCAGTGCCCGAGGTAGTTCTAGCAATCAGCCCCAGCATTTT
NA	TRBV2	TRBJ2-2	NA	CASSVRQNTGELFF	TGTGCCAGCAGTGTAAGGCAGAACACCGGGGAGCTGTTTTTT
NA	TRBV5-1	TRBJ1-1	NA	CASSLSTAAPNTEAFF	TGCGCCAGCAGCTTAAGTACGGCCGCCCCTAACACTGAAGCTTTCTTT
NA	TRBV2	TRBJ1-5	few	CASSEGTTLSWDQPQHF	TGTGCCAGCAGTGAAGGCACCACTTTAAGTTGGGATCAGCCCCAGCATTTT
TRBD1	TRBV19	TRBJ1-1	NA	CASSIFRGRTEAFF	TGTGCCAGTAGTATCTTCAGGGGGCGGACTGAAGCTTTCTTT
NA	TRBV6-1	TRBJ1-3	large	CASSEPGRGSGNTIYF	TGTGCCAGCAGTGAGCCTGGCAGGGGCTCTGGAAACACCATATATTTT
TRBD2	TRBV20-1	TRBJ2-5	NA	CSAARFGSGRQETQYF	TGCAGTGCTGCCCGTTTCGGTAGCGGGAGGCAAGAGACCCAGTACTTC
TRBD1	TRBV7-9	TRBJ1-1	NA	CASSLKGAAGTEAFF	TGTGCCAGCAGCTTGAAGGGGGCAGCGGGAACTGAAGCTTTCTTT
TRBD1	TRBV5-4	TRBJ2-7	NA	CASSLAGTGSYEQYF	TGTGCCAGCAGCTTGGCCGGGACAGGGTCCTACGAGCAGTACTTC
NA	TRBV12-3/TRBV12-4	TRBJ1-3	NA	CASSSSGLGKGNTIYF	TGTGCCAGCAGTTCGAGCGGCCTAGGTAAAGGAAACACCATATATTTT
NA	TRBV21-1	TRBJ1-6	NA	CASSKAQGKVSPLHF	TGTGCCAGCAGCAAAGCACAGGGGAAAGTATCACCCCTCCACTTT
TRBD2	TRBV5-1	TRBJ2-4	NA	CASSFASGGAQNIQYF	TGCGCCAGCAGCTTTGCTAGCGGGGGGGCCCAAAACATTCAGTACTTC
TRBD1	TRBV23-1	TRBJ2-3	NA	CASSQSTGDLSTDTQYF	TGCGCCAGCAGTCAGTCGACAGGGGACCTTAGCACAGATACGCAGTATTTT
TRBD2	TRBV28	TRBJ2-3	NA	CASSLSSGETDTQYF	TGTGCCAGCAGTTTATCTAGCGGGGAAACAGATACGCAGTATTTT
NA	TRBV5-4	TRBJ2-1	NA	CASSLSGDSYNEQFF	TGTGCCAGCAGCTTGTCAGGGGACTCCTACAATGAGCAGTTCTTC
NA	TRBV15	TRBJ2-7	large	CATSREIRRIEPYEQYF	TGTGCCACCAGCAGAGAAATAAGAAGGATCGAACCCTACGAGCAGTACTTC
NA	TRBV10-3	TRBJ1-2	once	CAISGQGDAYGYTF	TGTGCCATCAGTGGGCAGGGAGACGCGTATGGCTACACCTTC
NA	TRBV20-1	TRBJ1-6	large	CSAVHRLEDNSPLHF	TGCAGTGCTGTTCATAGGTTAGAAGATAATTCACCCCTCCACTTT
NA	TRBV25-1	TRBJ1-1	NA	CASSEEGRNTEAFF	TGTGCCAGCAGTGAAGAGGGCAGAAACACTGAAGCTTTCTTT
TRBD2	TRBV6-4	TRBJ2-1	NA	CASSVVAGVLNEQFF	TGTGCCAGCAGTGTGGTAGCGGGAGTGTTGAATGAGCAGTTCTTC
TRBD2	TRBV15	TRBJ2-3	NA	CATSRELAGGDTQYF	TGTGCCACCAGCAGAGAACTAGCGGGGGGAGATACGCAGTATTTT
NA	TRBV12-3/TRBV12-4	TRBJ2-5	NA	CASSSRGVQETQYF	TGTGCCAGCAGTAGCCGCGGAGTACAAGAGACCCAGTACTTC
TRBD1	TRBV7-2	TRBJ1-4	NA	CASSSQGFGEKLFF	TGTGCCAGCAGCTCACAGGGGTTCGGTGAAAAACTGTTTTTT
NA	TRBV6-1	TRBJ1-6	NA	CASTLGAAYNSPLHF	TGTGCCAGTACTCTAGGAGCAGCTTATAATTCACCCCTCCACTTT
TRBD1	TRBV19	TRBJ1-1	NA	CASSPRDRGQAFF	TGTGCCAGTAGCCCGAGGGACAGGGGGCAAGCTTTCTTT
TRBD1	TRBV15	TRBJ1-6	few	CATSPHGLPGGSSPLHF	TGTGCCACCAGCCCCCACGGCCTTCCAGGGGGGTCTTCACCCCTCCACTTT
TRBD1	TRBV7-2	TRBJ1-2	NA	CASSLRDRANYGYTF	TGTGCCAGCAGCCTACGCGACAGGGCTAACTATGGCTACACCTTC
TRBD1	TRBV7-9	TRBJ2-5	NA	CASSPDRGRETQYF	TGTGCCAGCAGCCCGGACAGGGGTCGGGAGACCCAGTACTTC
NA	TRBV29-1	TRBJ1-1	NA	CSVLRAPNTEAFF	TGCAGCGTTCTAAGGGCTCCGAACACTGAAGCTTTCTTT
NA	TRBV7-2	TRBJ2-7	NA	CASSSPLQGRVSSYEQYF	TGTGCCAGCAGCTCACCCCTTCAGGGTAGGGTTAGCTCCTACGAGCAGTACTTC